What follows are 13 T cell receptor beta chains derived from one specimen sequenced in a study of blood T cell repertoires in COVID-19. Assay used: immunoSEQ multiplex PCR; TCRdb lists only in-frame clones, some missing. In the table there are under 300,000 clones, roughly nine tenths of which are singletons. Sequencing input: PBMCs or T cells enriched from blood (not recorded which). The receptors stem from a woman aged 25 to 39 with acute COVID-19.

This chain uses TRBV30 with TRBJ1-1; D remains unclear. In germline, CDR1 is GTSNPN, CDR2 SVGIG (reference sequence). Trimming shortened V by 2 bases and J by 2 bases, and 6 bases separated the two germline ends. The CDR3 sequence is 12 residues long. The CDR3 nucleotides read TGTGCCTGGAGTTCCCTAAACACTGAAGCTTTCTTT. This codes for CAWSSLNTEAFF.

This chain uses TRBV2 with TRBJ2-1, with TRBD2 as a possible D gene (7 bases). This CDR3 contains 15 residues. Germline CDR1 reads SNHLY; CDR2 reads FYNNEI. Trimming stripped 4 bases from V and 6 bases from J, with 16 bases between. The CDR3 loop is CASSVWGGAVNEQFF. The CDR3, as DNA: TGTGCCAGCAGTGTGTGGGGGGGCGCGGTCAATGAGCAGTTCTTC.

The rearrangement joins TRBV30 to TRBJ1-2; D uncertain. CDR1 and CDR2 from the germline V gene are GTSNPN and SVGIG (reference sequence). The CDR3 totals 14 residues. Trimming removed 2 bases from V and 9 bases from J, with 19 bases in between. The CDR3 DNA follows: TGTGCCTGGAGTAAAGGACTAGGCCCGGAGCGCTACACCTTC. It encodes CAWSKGLGPERYTF.

The rearrangement links TRBV19 to TRBJ1-6; the D is unclear. CDR3 size: 15 residues. The V and J ends lost 1 base and 6 bases respectively, with 10 bases between them. Germline V gene lookup returns CDR1 LNHDA and CDR2 SQIVND (reference sequence). Here the CDR3 DNA reads TGTGCCAGTAGTATAGGGTCTGAGGTTAATTCACCCCTCCACTTT. Translated, it gives CASSIGSEVNSPLHF.

This clone showed up just once. The chain carries TRBV27 and TRBJ1-3, with a weak D call TRBD1 (5 bases). Germline loops: CDR1 MNHEY, CDR2 SMNVEV (reference sequence). The CDR3 loop spans 15 amino acids. Trimming left V 2 bases short and J 2 bases short, with 10 bases between. CDR3 sequence (DNA): TGTGCCAGCAGTTTAAGGGCAGGGACTGGAAACACCATATATTTT. It yields the protein CASSLRAGTGNTIYF.

The chain uses TRBV6-1 and TRBJ1-4; 8 bases are shared with TRBD1. CDR1 MNHNS and CDR2 SASEGT come from the germline V gene. Germline trimming cut 3 bases from V and 3 bases from J; bases unmatched to any gene: 3. CDR3 length: 15 amino acids. This CDR3 reads CASSDRGQANEKLFF. Written as DNA, the CDR3 is TGTGCCAGCAGTGACAGGGGGCAGGCTAATGAAAAACTGTTTTTT.

V gene TRBV5-1 combines with J gene TRBJ1-1; 11 positions match TRBD1. V gave up 2 bases and J gave up 1 base; unmatched junction bases: 7. Germline CDR1 and CDR2: SGHRS and YFSETQ. The CDR3 covers 17 residues. This CDR3 reads CASSLVGQGGWNTEAFF. The CDR3, as DNA: TGCGCCAGCAGCTTAGTGGGACAGGGGGGATGGAACACTGAAGCTTTCTTT.

CDR3 nucleotides: TGTGCCAGTAGTATGGGGCGGGACCACAATGAGCAGTTCTTC. Translated: CASSMGRDHNEQFF. The V call is TRBV19, the J call TRBJ2-1, with D perhaps matching TRBD2 (6 bases). Germline V lookup: CDR1 LNHDA, CDR2 SQIVND (reference sequence). CDR3 length: 14 amino acids. The ends were cut back, 3 bases at V and 5 bases at J, with 11 bases in the middle.

This rearrangement joins TRBV15 to TRBJ1-3, with D possibly being TRBD1 (6 bases). Trimming pared 0 bases from V and 2 bases from J, leaving 8 bases between. The CDR3 runs 15 residues. CDR1 LNHNV and CDR2 YYDKDF come from the germline V gene (reference sequence). CDR3 sequence (DNA): TGTGCCACCAGCAGAGATAGGACAGCTGGAAACACCATATATTTT. Protein product: CATSRDRTAGNTIYF.

The chain couples TRBV5-3 to TRBJ2-7; 10 bases agree with TRBD1. TRBV5-3 is placed among ORFs of uncertain function. Trimming cost V 5 bases and J 1 base; bases outside gene matches: 12. This CDR3 is 17 amino acids long. The CDR3 spells CARSKDRGFCLSYEQYF. The CDR3 nucleotides read TGTGCCAGAAGTAAGGACAGGGGGTTCTGTCTATCCTACGAGCAGTACTTC.

The chain links TRBV4-1 to TRBJ2-7; possibly TRBD1 for D (7 bases). Looked up from germline, CDR1 is MGHRA and CDR2 is YSYEKL. V lost 1 base to trimming and J lost 1 base, with 11 bases between them. CDR3 length: 15 residues. This chain's CDR3 is CASSQGSGGSYEQYF. The CDR3 DNA follows: TGCGCCAGCAGCCAAGGGTCAGGGGGGTCCTACGAGCAGTACTTC.

The rearrangement links TRBV2 to TRBJ1-1; possible D gene TRBD1, 5 bases. V gave up 4 bases and J gave up 1 base, with 7 bases separating them. Per the germline V gene, CDR1 is SNHLY and CDR2 is FYNNEI. The CDR3 is 13 amino acids. The CDR3 protein is CASSGQPNTEAFF. CDR3 sequence (DNA): TGTGCCAGCAGTGGACAGCCGAACACTGAAGCTTTCTTT.

The V gene is TRBV5-6, the J gene TRBJ2-1, with D perhaps matching TRBD1 (5 bases). From germline, CDR1 is SGHDT and CDR2 YYEEEE. V gave up 4 bases and J gave up 2 bases, with 16 bases separating them. CDR3 length equals 16 residues. The DNA for the CDR3 is TGTGCCAGCAGCCCCGAAGGGGCGAGTACCTACAATGAGCAGTTCTTC. Translated: CASSPEGASTYNEQFF.